The T cell receptor beta chain described here comes from a study of high-grade serous ovarian cancer treatment subgroups. Tumor samples were taken before definitive surgery or chemotherapy. Clones were sequenced by immunoSEQ multiplex PCR, and TCRdb holds only the in-frame ones, with some missing. This table has approximately 5,000 clones, over 55% appearing once. This TCR was sampled from a human donor with high-grade serous ovarian cancer. The source material was tumor tissue.

The CDR3 DNA reads as TGTGCCAGCAGCCCTAACAGGGATCAGCCCCAGCATTTT. It is translated as CASSPNRDQPQHF. The chain employs TRBV7-9 and TRBJ1-5, with a possible D match to TRBD1 (6 bases). The length of the CDR3 is 13 residues. V lost 5 bases and J lost 5, with 10 bases in between. Germline assignment: CDR1 SEHNR and CDR2 FQNEAQ (reference sequence).